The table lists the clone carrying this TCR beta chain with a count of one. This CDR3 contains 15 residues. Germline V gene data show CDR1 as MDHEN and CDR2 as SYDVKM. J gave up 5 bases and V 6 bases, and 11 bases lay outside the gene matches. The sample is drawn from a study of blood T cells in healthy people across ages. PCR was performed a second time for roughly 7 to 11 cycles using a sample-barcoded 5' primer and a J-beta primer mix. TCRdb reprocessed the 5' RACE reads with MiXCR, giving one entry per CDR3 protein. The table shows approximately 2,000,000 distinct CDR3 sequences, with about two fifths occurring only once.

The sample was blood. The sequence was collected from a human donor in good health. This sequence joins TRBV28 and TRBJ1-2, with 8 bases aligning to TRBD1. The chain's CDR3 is CASRRRGRDEYGYTF. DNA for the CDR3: TGTGCCAGCAGACGCAGGGGGCGCGATGAGTATGGCTACACCTTC.